Listed below are T cell receptor beta chains from one sample, sequenced in a study of tumor-infiltrating lymphocytes in primary liver carcinoma. One entry per CDR3 protein results from TCRdb running MiXCR on the multiplex PCR reads. This table holds some 180,000 distinct CDR3 sequences, 70% to 90% found once. Source material: tumor tissue from primary liver carcinoma. All receptors come from a middle-aged man with primary liver carcinoma and hepatitis B virus infection. CDR3s include the opening cysteine and the closing phenylalanine or tryptophan. The D gene is left open where the match is weak. Not every row has a clone size; where given, it reads once, few, many or a size class.

v_call,clone_size,d_call,j_call,cdr3_nt,cdr3_aa
TRBV10-2,NA,NA,TRBJ1-5,TGCGCCAGCGGAAAGGGGGGGTTACACCATTTT,CASGKGGLHHF
TRBV7-9,NA,NA,TRBJ2-1,TGTGCCAGCAGCCCTCTTTTAGGGGTGGGAGGATACAATGAGCAGTTCTTC,CASSPLLGVGGYNEQFF
TRBV12-3/TRBV12-4,few,NA,TRBJ2-1,TGTGCTAGCAAGGTGATGAGCTCCTACAATGAGCAGTTCTTC,CASKVMSSYNEQFF
TRBV4-3,NA,NA,TRBJ2-4,TGCACCAGCAGCCAAGATGGCCTGGTGAACATTCAGTACTTC,CTSSQDGLVNIQYF
TRBV28,NA,NA,TRBJ2-4,TGTGCCAGCAGTGGGGCGGTGTCCAATAACATTCAGTACTTC,CASSGAVSNNIQYF
TRBV28,once,NA,TRBJ1-6,TGTGCCAGGAGTTTGCGGGAAAACGGGTCACCCCTCCACTTC,CARSLRENGSPLHF
TRBV4-1,NA,NA,TRBJ1-1,TGTGCCAGCAGTCGGGGGGTAGTGAACACTGAAGCTTTCTTT,CASSRGVVNTEAFF
TRBV5-1,NA,NA,TRBJ2-7,TGCGCCAGCAGCTTGCTGCAGGACCAAGGAGAGCACTACTTC,CASSLLQDQGEHYF
TRBV11-2,NA,NA,TRBJ2-5,TGCGCCAGCAGCCCCGTAGGGCTAGTCCCAGAGACCCATTACTTC,CASSPVGLVPETHYF
TRBV6-1,NA,NA,TRBJ2-3,TGTGCCAGCAGTGACACTAGAGAGGCAGATACGCAGTATTTT,CASSDTREADTQYF
TRBV4-3,NA,NA,TRBJ2-5,TGCGCCAGCAGCCAAATCCTAATGGAGGCCCAGTACTTC,CASSQILMEAQYF
TRBV5-5,NA,NA,TRBJ2-7,TGTGACAGCAGCTTAGGCGAGACCACTCGCTACGAGCAGTATTTC,CDSSLGETTRYEQYF
TRBV29-1,once,NA,TRBJ2-1,TGCAGGGTTGGGAACAATGTGCAGTTCTTC,CRVGNNVQFF
TRBV7-9,once,TRBD1,TRBJ2-2,TGTACCAGCAGCGCCGGGACAGGGATGGCAGGGGGGCTGTTTTTT,CTSSAGTGMAGGLFF
TRBV6-5,NA,TRBD1,TRBJ2-7,TGTGCCAGCTCTCAATGGGGGACAGCCCACGAGCAATACTTC,CASSQWGTAHEQYF